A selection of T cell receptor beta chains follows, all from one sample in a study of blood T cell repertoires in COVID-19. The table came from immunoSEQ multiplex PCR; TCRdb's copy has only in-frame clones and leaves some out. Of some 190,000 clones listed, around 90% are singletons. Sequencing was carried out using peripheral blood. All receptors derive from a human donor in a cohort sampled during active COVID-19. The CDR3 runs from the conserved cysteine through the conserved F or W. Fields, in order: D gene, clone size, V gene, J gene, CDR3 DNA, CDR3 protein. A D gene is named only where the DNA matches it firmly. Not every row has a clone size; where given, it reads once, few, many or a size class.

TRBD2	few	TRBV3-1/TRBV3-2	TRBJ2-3	TGTGCCAGCAGCCCCGGACTAGCAATAGATACGCAGTATTTT	CASSPGLAIDTQYF
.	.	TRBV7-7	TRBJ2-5	TGTGCCAGCAGCCTGACTGTTTCTACGGGAGAGACCCAGTACTTC	CASSLTVSTGETQYF
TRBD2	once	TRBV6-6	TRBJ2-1	TGTGCCAGCAGCTGGGGGGGTGGAACTAGCGGGAGGGCCGTTTACAATGAGCAGTTCTTC	CASSWGGGTSGRAVYNEQFF
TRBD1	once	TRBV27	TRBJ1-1	TGTGCCAGCAGTTTAGGCAGGACAGGGGGTTTGACTGAAGCTTTCTTT	CASSLGRTGGLTEAFF
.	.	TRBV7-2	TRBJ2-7	TGTGCCAGCAGCTCGGCAGGGGTAAGGACCTACGAGCAGTACTTC	CASSSAGVRTYEQYF
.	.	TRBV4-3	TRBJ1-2	TGCGCCAGCAGCCCTGAGGGTGACTATGGCTACACCTTC	CASSPEGDYGYTF
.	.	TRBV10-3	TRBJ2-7	TGTGCCATCAGTGAACTAAGCTCCTACGAGCAGTACTTC	CAISELSSYEQYF
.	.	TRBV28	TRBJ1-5	TGTGCCAGCAGTTTATCTCAGGGTCCCCAGCATTTT	CASSLSQGPQHF
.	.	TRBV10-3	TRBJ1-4	TGTGCCATCAGTGAGTCATGGCAGGGTCTCGAAAAACTGTTTTTT	CAISESWQGLEKLFF
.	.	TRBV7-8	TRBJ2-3	TGTGCCAGCAGCCAGGGGACAGATACGCAGTATTTT	CASSQGTDTQYF
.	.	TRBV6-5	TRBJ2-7	TGTGCCAGCCGAGCAGGGCTCCCCTACGAGCAGTACTTC	CASRAGLPYEQYF
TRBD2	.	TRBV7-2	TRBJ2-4	TGTGCCAGCAGCTTTGATCGGGGGGTGCTAGCCAAAAACATTCAGTACTTC	CASSFDRGVLAKNIQYF
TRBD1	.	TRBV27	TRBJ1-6	TGTGCCAGCAGTTTATCGGGTTCGAGGACAGGTTATAATTCACCCCTCCACTTT	CASSLSGSRTGYNSPLHF
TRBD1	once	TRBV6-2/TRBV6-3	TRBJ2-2	TGTGCCAGCAGCCCCCTGGACAGGCCCGGGAACACCGGGGAGCTGTTTTTT	CASSPLDRPGNTGELFF
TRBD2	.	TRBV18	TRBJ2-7	TGTGCCAGCTCACCACCGGTTAGCGGGAGTCGTGTCGAGCAGTACTTC	CASSPPVSGSRVEQYF
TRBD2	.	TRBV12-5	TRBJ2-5	TGTGCTAGTGGTTTGGGGTCTAGCGGGGGGCGAGAGACCCAGTACTTC	CASGLGSSGGRETQYF
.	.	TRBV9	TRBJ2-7	TGTGCCAGCAGCGCCTCCGGGAGTATTTACGAGCAGTACTTC	CASSASGSIYEQYF
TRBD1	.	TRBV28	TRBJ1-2	TGTGCCAGCAGTTCAGAAACAACAGGGGGTGGCTACACCTTC	CASSSETTGGGYTF
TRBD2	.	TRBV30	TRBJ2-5	TGTGCCTGGAGTCCAGGGACTAGCCGGGAGACCCAGTACTTC	CAWSPGTSRETQYF
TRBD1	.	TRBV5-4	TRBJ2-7	TGTGCCAGCAGCGCCCGGGACAGCTCCTACGAGCAGTACTTC	CASSARDSSYEQYF
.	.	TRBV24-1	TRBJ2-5	TGTGCCACCAGTGATGGGGACATCCAAGAGACCCAGTACTTC	CATSDGDIQETQYF
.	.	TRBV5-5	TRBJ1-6	TGTGCCAGCAGCTGGGGGGAATCACCCCTCCACTTT	CASSWGESPLHF
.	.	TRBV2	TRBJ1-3	TGTGCCAGCAGTGAAAATGGCAAGGGAAACACCATATATTTT	CASSENGKGNTIYF
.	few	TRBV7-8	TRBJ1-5	TGTGCCAGCAGTTCCGACAGCTATAGCAATCAGCCCCAGCATTTT	CASSSDSYSNQPQHF
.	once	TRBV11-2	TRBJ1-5	TGTGCCAGCAGCCCAACCCCAGTGGGGGGGGGCTATCAGCCCCAGCATTTT	CASSPTPVGGGYQPQHF
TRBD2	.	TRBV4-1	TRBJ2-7	TGCGCCAGCGCCCGAAGACTAGCGTCGGACGAGCAGTACTTC	CASARRLASDEQYF
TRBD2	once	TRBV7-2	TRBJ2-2	TGTGCCAGCAGCCCGCGACTAGCGGGGACCGGGGAGCTGTTTTTT	CASSPRLAGTGELFF
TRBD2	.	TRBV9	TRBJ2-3	TGTGCCAGCAGCGGCCAGCGGGGGGGTCCAGATACGCAGTATTTT	CASSGQRGGPDTQYF
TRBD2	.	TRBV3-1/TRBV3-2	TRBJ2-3	TGTGCCAGCAGCCAAGTGTTAGCGGGAGCCGAAGATACGCAGTATTTT	CASSQVLAGAEDTQYF
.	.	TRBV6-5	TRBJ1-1	TGTGCCAGCAGATCGGGAGGGCCTTACACTGAAGCTTTCTTT	CASRSGGPYTEAFF
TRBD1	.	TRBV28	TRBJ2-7	TGTGCCAGCAGAGGGACAGAGGGTTCCTACGAGCAGTACTTC	CASRGTEGSYEQYF
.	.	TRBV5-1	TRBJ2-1	TGCGCCAGCAGCTTGGCCCCAGGTAACGTCCGGGGAGATGAGCAGTTCTTC	CASSLAPGNVRGDEQFF
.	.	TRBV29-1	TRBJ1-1	TGCAGCGTTAAAACAGTCAACACTGAAGCTTTCTTT	CSVKTVNTEAFF
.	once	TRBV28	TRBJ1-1	TGTGCCAGCAGTATCCCAGGGACGGCGGGGACTGAAGCTTTCTTT	CASSIPGTAGTEAFF
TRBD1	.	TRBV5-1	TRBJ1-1	TGCGCCAGCAGCTTGGGGGACAGGGACGACACTGAAGCTTTCTTT	CASSLGDRDDTEAFF
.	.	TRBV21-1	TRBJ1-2	TGTGCCAGCAGCAAGAGGGCCAGTGGCTACACCTTC	CASSKRASGYTF
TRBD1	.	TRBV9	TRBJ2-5	TGTGCCAGCAGCGTAGATGACAGGGGGCGTGAGACCCAGTACTTC	CASSVDDRGRETQYF
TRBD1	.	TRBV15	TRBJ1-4	TGTGCCACCAGCAGAGAACAGGGGAAGAATGAAAAACTGTTTTTT	CATSREQGKNEKLFF
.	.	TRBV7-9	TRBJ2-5	TGTGCCAGCAGCCCCCCCCCGCGGTTAAACCCTCAAGAGACCCAGTACTTC	CASSPPPRLNPQETQYF
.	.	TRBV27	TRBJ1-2	TGTGCCAGCAGTGAACACGGACGGGAGAATGGCTACACCTTC	CASSEHGRENGYTF
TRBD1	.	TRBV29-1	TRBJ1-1	TGCAGCGTTCAATTCGGTACCTTACCGGGACAGCGCTCCGCTGAAGCTTTCTTT	CSVQFGTLPGQRSAEAFF
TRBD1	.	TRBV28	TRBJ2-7	TGTGCCAGCAGTAGGACAGGGCGCTCCTACGAGCAGTACTTC	CASSRTGRSYEQYF
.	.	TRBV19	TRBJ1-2	TGTGCCAGTAGTGTTCAGGGGCCGGGCTATGGCTACACCTTC	CASSVQGPGYGYTF
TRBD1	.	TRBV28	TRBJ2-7	TGTGCCAGCAGCGAATCCAGGGGGCGGGTTTACGAGCAGTACTTC	CASSESRGRVYEQYF
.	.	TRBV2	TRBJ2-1	TGTGCCAGCGGCAGGGTGACCTACAATGAGCAGTTCTTC	CASGRVTYNEQFF
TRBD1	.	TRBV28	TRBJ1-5	TGTGCCAGCAGCGCCCTTGACAGGGTCAATCAGCCCCAGCATTTT	CASSALDRVNQPQHF
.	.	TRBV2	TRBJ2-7	TGTGCCAGCAGTGAAGTGGGGGGGCTAGCCTACGAGCAGTACTTC	CASSEVGGLAYEQYF
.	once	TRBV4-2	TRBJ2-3	TGTGCCAGCAGCCAATTGGCCCTAGGAGTCACAGATACGCAGTATTTT	CASSQLALGVTDTQYF
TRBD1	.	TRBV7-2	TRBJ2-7	TGTGCCAGCAGCTTGTCCGAACGGAAGGACAGGGGCTTTGGCAACGAGCAGTACTTC	CASSLSERKDRGFGNEQYF
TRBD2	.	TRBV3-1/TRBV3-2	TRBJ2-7	TGTGCCAGCAGCCAAGCTTCGACTAGCGGCTCCTACGAGCAGTACTTC	CASSQASTSGSYEQYF
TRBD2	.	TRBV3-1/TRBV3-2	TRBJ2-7	TGTGCCAGCAGCCAAGGGGCTAGCGGGGCCCACGAGCAGTACTTC	CASSQGASGAHEQYF
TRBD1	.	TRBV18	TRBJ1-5	TGTGCCAGCTCACCTCGACAGGGATGGCCCCAGCATTTT	CASSPRQGWPQHF
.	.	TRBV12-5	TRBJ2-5	TGTGCTAGTGGTTCTACGAGGAAGGACAGCCTACAAGAGACCCAGTACTTC	CASGSTRKDSLQETQYF
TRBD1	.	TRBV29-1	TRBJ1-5	TGCAGCGTTACTTCGGGACAGGGAGGGAATCAGCCCCAGCATTTT	CSVTSGQGGNQPQHF
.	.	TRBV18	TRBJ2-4	TGTGCCAGCTCACCAAACGAGAAAAACATTCAGTACTTC	CASSPNEKNIQYF